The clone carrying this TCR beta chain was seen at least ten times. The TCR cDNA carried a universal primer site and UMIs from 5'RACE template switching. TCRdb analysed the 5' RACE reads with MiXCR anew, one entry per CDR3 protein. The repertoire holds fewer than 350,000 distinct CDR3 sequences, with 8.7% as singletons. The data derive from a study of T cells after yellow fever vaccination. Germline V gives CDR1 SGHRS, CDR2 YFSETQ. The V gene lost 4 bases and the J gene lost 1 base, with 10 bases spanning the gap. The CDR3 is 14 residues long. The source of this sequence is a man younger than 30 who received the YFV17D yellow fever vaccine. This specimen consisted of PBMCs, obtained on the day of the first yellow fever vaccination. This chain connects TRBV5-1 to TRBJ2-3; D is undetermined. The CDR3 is CASSPELGTDTQYF. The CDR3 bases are TGCGCCAGCAGCCCCGAGCTAGGCACAGATACGCAGTATTTT.